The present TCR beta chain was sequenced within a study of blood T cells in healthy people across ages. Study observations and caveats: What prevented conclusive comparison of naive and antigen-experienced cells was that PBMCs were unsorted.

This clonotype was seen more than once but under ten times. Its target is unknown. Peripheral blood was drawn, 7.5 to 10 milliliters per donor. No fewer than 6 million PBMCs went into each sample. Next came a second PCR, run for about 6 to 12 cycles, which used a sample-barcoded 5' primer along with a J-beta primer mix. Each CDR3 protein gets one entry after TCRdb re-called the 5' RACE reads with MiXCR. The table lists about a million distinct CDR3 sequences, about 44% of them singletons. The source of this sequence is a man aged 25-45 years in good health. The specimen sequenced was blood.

The CDR3 is CASSQDMGTTRADTQYF. The CDR3 DNA reads TGCGCCAGCAGCCAAGATATGGGGACTACGCGCGCAGATACGCAGTATTTT. V gene TRBV4-1 combines with J gene TRBJ2-3, with 7 bases lining up with TRBD2. Germline V gives CDR1 MGHRA, CDR2 YSYEKL. The CDR3 runs 17 residues. With 0 bases clipped from V and 4 bases from J, the junction kept 10 bases outside the gene matches.